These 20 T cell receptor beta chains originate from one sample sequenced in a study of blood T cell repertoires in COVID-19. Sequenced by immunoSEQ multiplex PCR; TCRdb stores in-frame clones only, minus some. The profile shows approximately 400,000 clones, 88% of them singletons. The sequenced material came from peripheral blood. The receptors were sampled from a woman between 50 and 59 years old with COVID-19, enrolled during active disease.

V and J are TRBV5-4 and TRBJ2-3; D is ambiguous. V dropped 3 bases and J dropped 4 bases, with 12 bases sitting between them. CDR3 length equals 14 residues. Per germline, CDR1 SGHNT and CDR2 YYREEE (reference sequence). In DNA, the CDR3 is TGTGCCAGCAGCTCTCCCATAAGCGCAGATACGCAGTATTTT. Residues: CASSSPISADTQYF.

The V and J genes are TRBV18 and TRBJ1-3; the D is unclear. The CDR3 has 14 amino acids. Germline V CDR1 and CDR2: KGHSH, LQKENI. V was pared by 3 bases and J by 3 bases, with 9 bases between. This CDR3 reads CASSPEGGGNTIYF. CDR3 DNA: TGTGCCAGCTCACCTGAGGGCGGTGGAAACACCATATATTTT.

In DNA, the CDR3 is TGTGCCAGCAGTCCCTACAGTGGGACAGGGAGCTCCTACAATGAGCAGTTCTTC. Protein: CASSPYSGTGSSYNEQFF. The chain links TRBV27 to TRBJ2-1; 9 nucleotides agree with TRBD1. The junction had 11 bases not matched to a gene; V was cut back by 5 bases and J by 0 bases. This CDR3 contains 18 residues. The germline V gene encodes CDR1 MNHEY and CDR2 SMNVEV (reference sequence).

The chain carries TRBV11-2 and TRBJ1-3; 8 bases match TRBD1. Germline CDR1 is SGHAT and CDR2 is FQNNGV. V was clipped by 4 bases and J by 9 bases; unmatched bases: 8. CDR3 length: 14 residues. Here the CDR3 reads CASSSLQGTGTIYF. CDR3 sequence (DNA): TGTGCCAGCAGCTCATTACAGGGGACAGGCACCATATATTTT.

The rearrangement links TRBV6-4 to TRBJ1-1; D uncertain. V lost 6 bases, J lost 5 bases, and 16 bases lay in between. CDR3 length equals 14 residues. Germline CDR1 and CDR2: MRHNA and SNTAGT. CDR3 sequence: CASRDLGLGTEAFF. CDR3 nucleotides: TGTGCCAGCAGGGACCTAGGACTCGGGACTGAAGCTTTCTTT.

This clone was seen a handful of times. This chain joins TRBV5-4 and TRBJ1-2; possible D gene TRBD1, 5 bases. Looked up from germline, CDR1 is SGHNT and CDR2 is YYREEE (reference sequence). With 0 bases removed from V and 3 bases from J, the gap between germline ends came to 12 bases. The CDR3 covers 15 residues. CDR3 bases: TGTGCCAGCAGCTTGGCCCCTGGAGGGGACTATGGCTACACCTTC. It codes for CASSLAPGGDYGYTF.

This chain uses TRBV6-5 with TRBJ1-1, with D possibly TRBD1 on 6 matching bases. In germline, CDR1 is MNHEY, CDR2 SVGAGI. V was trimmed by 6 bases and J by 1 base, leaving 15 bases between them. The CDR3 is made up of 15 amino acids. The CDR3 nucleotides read TGTGCCAGCAGGGCCCCATGGGGGCGGAACACTGAAGCTTTCTTT. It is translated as CASRAPWGRNTEAFF.

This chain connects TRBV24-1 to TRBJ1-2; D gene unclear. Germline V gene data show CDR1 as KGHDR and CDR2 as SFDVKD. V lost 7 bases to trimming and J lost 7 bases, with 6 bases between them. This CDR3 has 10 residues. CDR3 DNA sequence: TGTGCCACCAGGAGGGTTGGCTACACCTTC. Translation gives CATRRVGYTF.

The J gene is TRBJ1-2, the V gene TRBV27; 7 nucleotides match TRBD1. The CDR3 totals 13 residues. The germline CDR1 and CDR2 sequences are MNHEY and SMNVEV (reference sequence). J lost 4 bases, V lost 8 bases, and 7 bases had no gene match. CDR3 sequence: CASASAGGYGYTF. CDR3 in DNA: TGTGCCAGCGCCTCGGCAGGGGGCTATGGCTACACCTTC.

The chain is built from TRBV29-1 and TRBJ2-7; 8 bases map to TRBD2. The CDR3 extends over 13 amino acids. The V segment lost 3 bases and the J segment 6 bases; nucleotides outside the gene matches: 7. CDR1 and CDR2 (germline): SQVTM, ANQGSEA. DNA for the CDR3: TGCAGCGTTGACTCCGGGGGGGCCGGCGAGCAGTACTTC. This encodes CSVDSGGAGEQYF.

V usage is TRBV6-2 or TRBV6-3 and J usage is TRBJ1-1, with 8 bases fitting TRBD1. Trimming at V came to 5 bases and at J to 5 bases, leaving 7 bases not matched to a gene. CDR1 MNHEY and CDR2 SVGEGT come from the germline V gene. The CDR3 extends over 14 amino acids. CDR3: CASSHGQGRTEAFF. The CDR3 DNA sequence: TGTGCCAGCAGTCATGGACAGGGAAGGACTGAAGCTTTCTTT.

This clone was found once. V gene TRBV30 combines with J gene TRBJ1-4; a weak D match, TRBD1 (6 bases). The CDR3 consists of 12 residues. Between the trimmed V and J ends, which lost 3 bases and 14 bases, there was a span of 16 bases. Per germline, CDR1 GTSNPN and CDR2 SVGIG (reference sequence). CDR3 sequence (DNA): TGTGCCTGGAGCTCACAGGGTATACGGCTGTTTTTT. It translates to CAWSSQGIRLFF.

The CDR3 here is CASSVLAGGLNEQFF. As DNA, the CDR3 is TGTGCCAGCAGCGTATTAGCGGGGGGACTCAATGAGCAGTTCTTC. The J gene is TRBJ2-1, the V gene TRBV9, with 10 bases identical to TRBD2. V lost 1 base and J lost 6; bases outside the gene matches: 4. The germline V gene has CDR1 SGDLS and CDR2 YYNGEE. The CDR3 length is 15 residues.

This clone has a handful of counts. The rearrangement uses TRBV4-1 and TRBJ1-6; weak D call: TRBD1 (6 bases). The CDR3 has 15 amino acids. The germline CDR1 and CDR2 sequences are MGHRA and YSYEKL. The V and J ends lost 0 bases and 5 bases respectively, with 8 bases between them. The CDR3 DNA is TGCGCCAGCAGCCAAGATTGGACAGATAATTCACCCCTCCACTTT. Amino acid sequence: CASSQDWTDNSPLHF.

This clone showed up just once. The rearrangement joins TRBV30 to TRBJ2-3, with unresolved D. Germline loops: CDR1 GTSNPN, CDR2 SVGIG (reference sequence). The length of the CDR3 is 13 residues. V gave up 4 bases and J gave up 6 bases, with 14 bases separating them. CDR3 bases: TGTGCCTGGACCCTCTCTCTCAGGGATACGCAGTATTTT. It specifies CAWTLSLRDTQYF.

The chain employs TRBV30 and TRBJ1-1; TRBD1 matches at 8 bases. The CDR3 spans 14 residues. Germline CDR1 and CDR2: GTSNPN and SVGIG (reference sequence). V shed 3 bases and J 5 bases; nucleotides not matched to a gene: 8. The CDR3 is CAWRERRGQTEAFF. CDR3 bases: TGTGCCTGGAGGGAACGCAGGGGGCAAACTGAAGCTTTCTTT.

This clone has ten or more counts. The CDR3 region has the DNA TGTGCCAGCAGCCATCACGGGGATTCACCCCTCCACTTT. It codes for CASSHHGDSPLHF. The genes are TRBV3-1 (or the pseudogene TRBV3-2) and TRBJ1-6; D not resolved. Germline loops: CDR1 LGHDT, CDR2 YNNKEL (reference sequence). This CDR3 has 13 residues. V shed 3 bases and J shed 8 bases, with 8 bases lying between them.

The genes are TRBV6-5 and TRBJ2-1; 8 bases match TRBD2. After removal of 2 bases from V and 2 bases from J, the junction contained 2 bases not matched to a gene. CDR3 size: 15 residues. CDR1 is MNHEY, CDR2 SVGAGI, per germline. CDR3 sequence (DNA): TGTGCCAGCAGTTACGCGGGGGGACCCTACAATGAGCAGTTCTTC. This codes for CASSYAGGPYNEQFF.

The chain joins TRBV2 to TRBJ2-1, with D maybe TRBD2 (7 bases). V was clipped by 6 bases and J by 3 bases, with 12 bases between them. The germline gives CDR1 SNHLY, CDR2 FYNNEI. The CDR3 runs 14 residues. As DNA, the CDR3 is TGTGCCAGCAGCGGCGGGGGACACTACAATGAGCAGTTCTTC. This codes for CASSGGGHYNEQFF.

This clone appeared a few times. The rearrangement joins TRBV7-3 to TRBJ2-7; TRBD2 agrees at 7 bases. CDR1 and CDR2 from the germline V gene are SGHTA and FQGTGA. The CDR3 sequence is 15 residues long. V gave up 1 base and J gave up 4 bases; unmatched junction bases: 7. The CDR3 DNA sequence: TGTGCCAGCAGCTTAATGGCTGCCGGGGGGTACGAGCAGTACTTC. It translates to CASSLMAAGGYEQYF.